The subject of this entry is one TCR beta chain. TCRdb re-derived calls from the PCR reads in MiXCR, one entry per CDR3 protein. The sample yields approximately 77,000 distinct CDR3 sequences, roughly 49% seen once. This entry comes from a study of CDR3 diversity in severe acne. The germline V gene has CDR1 SGDLS and CDR2 YYNGEE. V was cut by 3 bases and J by 6 bases, with 6 bases left in between. This CDR3 is 11 amino acids long. The sequencing sample was made of blood. The receptor comes from a male donor with severe acne vulgaris. The chain carries TRBV9 and TRBJ1-1; D gene uncertain. The CDR3 spells CASSAGPEAFF. The CDR3 DNA sequence: TGTGCCAGCAGCGCAGGTCCTGAAGCTTTCTTT.